This is a list of T cell receptor beta chains from one sample in a study of blood T cell repertoires in COVID-19. Measured with immunoSEQ multiplex PCR; TCRdb has only the in-frame clones, and not every one. The profile shows about 380,000 clones, more than 75% of them singletons. Sample: PBMCs or T cells enriched from blood (not recorded which). These receptors were collected from a woman between 18 and 29 years old who had recovered from COVID-19. Both conserved end residues are part of each CDR3. The D gene is left open where the match is weak. Clone sizes are given selectively: once, few, many, or a class where the clone is expanded.

size,V,D,J,CDR3,DNA
NA,TRBV30,NA,TRBJ1-5,CAWSTDRSQPQHF,TGTGCCTGGAGTACAGACAGATCACAGCCCCAGCATTTT
NA,TRBV6-5,NA,TRBJ1-2,CASFRGDGYTF,TGTGCCAGCTTCCGGGGGGACGGCTACACCTTC
NA,TRBV5-1,NA,TRBJ2-3,CASSPGLPQSSTDTQYF,TGCGCCAGCAGCCCAGGACTACCCCAGTCTAGCACAGATACGCAGTATTTT
NA,TRBV28,TRBD1,TRBJ1-5,CASSPTGTGAGNQPQHF,TGTGCCAGCAGTCCTACCGGGACAGGGGCTGGCAATCAGCCCCAGCATTTT
NA,TRBV6-5,NA,TRBJ2-7,CASSLRLDYEQYF,TGTGCCAGCAGTCTCCGACTAGATTACGAGCAGTACTTC
NA,TRBV7-2,TRBD2,TRBJ2-5,CASSFSGGAETQYF,TGTGCCAGCAGCTTTAGCGGGGGGGCAGAGACCCAGTACTTC
few,TRBV10-1,TRBD1,TRBJ2-2,CASSESGQGYTGELFF,TGCGCCAGCAGTGAGTCGGGACAGGGGTACACCGGGGAGCTGTTTTTT
NA,TRBV15,TRBD1,TRBJ1-1,CATTTGRANTEAFF,TGTGCCACCACGACAGGGCGTGCGAACACTGAAGCTTTCTTT
NA,TRBV18,NA,TRBJ1-1,CASSPRGGDTEAFF,TGTGCCAGCTCACCACGGGGAGGAGACACTGAAGCTTTCTTT
NA,TRBV27,TRBD2,TRBJ2-7,CASSLYLGGAYEQYF,TGTGCCAGCAGTTTGTATTTGGGGGGGGCCTACGAGCAGTACTTC
NA,TRBV5-1,TRBD2,TRBJ2-3,CASSFLSSGGTSTDTQYF,TGCGCCAGCAGCTTTTTGTCTAGCGGGGGGACTAGCACAGATACGCAGTATTTT
NA,TRBV5-1,TRBD2,TRBJ2-5,CASTPGVAGYQETQYF,TGCGCCAGCACCCCTGGAGTAGCGGGGTACCAAGAGACCCAGTACTTC
NA,TRBV6-4,TRBD2,TRBJ2-2,CASSDGTSGATGELFF,TGTGCCAGCAGTGACGGGACTAGCGGGGCCACCGGGGAGCTGTTTTTT
NA,TRBV4-2,TRBD1,TRBJ1-2,CASSQGTGLTKYSYTF,TGTGCCAGCAGCCAGGGGACAGGGTTAACAAAATATAGCTACACCTTC
NA,TRBV10-2,TRBD2,TRBJ2-7,CASLAGMGEQYF,TGCGCCAGCCTAGCGGGGATGGGAGAGCAGTACTTC
once,TRBV18,NA,TRBJ2-1,CASSPWDISYNEQFF,TGTGCCAGCTCACCCTGGGACATCAGCTACAATGAGCAGTTCTTC
NA,TRBV18,NA,TRBJ1-3,CASSHGGEHGNTIYF,TGTGCCAGCTCTCACGGGGGGGAGCACGGAAACACCATATATTTT
few,TRBV5-4,TRBD1,TRBJ1-1,CASSPTGLTEAFF,TGTGCCAGCAGCCCGACAGGGTTGACTGAAGCTTTCTTT
NA,TRBV6-6,TRBD1,TRBJ2-7,CASSPRDRLEMGSYEQYF,TGTGCCAGCAGTCCCCGGGACAGGTTAGAGATGGGGTCCTACGAGCAGTACTTC
NA,TRBV28,NA,TRBJ1-2,CASSLSAEGGGYTF,TGTGCCAGCAGTTTATCCGCGGAGGGTGGGGGCTACACCTTC
once,TRBV6-1,NA,TRBJ2-7,CASSEAGPEAEQYF,TGTGCCAGCAGTGAAGCAGGCCCGGAGGCCGAGCAGTACTTC
NA,TRBV14,NA,TRBJ2-3,CASSRDINRDDFMVEGTDTQYF,TGTGCCAGCAGCCGAGACATAAACAGGGATGACTTTATGGTTGAGGGCACAGATACGCAGTATTTT
NA,TRBV11-1,TRBD1,TRBJ1-2,CASSLGQGHGYTF,TGTGCCAGCAGCTTAGGACAGGGTCATGGCTACACCTTC
NA,TRBV4-1,NA,TRBJ1-4,CASSLRDINEKLFF,TGCGCCAGCAGCCTCCGGGACATTAATGAAAAACTGTTTTTT
NA,TRBV6-5,TRBD1,TRBJ1-2,CASSYKGAYGYTF,TGTGCCAGCAGTTACAAGGGGGCCTATGGCTACACCTTC
NA,TRBV5-1,TRBD2,TRBJ2-7,CASSPRGGALLIIHEQYF,TGCGCCAGCAGCCCGCGGGGGGGGGCGCTTCTTATTATCCACGAGCAGTACTTC
few,TRBV11-2,TRBD1,TRBJ1-2,CASSPGQVNYGYTF,TGTGCCAGCAGCCCCGGACAGGTTAACTATGGCTACACCTTC
NA,TRBV5-1,TRBD1,TRBJ1-6,CASSLAGTGDSPLHF,TGCGCCAGCAGCTTGGCGGGGACAGGGGATTCACCCCTCCACTTT
NA,TRBV6-1,NA,TRBJ1-5,CASESPGSNQPQHF,TGTGCCAGCGAAAGCCCAGGTAGCAATCAGCCCCAGCATTTT
NA,TRBV7-8,NA,TRBJ1-1,CASSPQVVNTEAFF,TGTGCCAGCAGCCCACAGGTTGTGAACACTGAAGCTTTCTTT
NA,TRBV2,TRBD1,TRBJ2-7,CASRTLTGGFPEQYF,TGTGCCAGCAGGACACTGACAGGGGGCTTCCCCGAGCAGTACTTC
NA,TRBV11-2,NA,TRBJ1-2,CASRAAGQDPNYGYTF,TGTGCCAGCAGAGCAGCGGGGCAGGACCCTAACTATGGCTACACCTTC
NA,TRBV20-1,NA,TRBJ1-5,CSASGDTYQPQHF,TGCAGTGCTAGTGGAGACACGTATCAGCCCCAGCATTTT
NA,TRBV5-1,NA,TRBJ1-4,CASSLALGRGENEKLFF,TGCGCCAGCAGCTTGGCCCTAGGACGGGGAGAGAATGAAAAACTGTTTTTT
NA,TRBV2,NA,TRBJ1-1,CASLAGYTEAFF,TGTGCCAGCTTGGCGGGATACACTGAAGCTTTCTTT
NA,TRBV4-1,TRBD2,TRBJ2-5,CASSQGPLAGGLETQYF,TGCGCCAGCAGCCAAGGTCCCCTAGCGGGGGGGCTGGAGACCCAGTACTTC
NA,TRBV4-1,TRBD2,TRBJ2-3,CASTTEGLQGTDTQYF,TGCGCCAGCACCACTGAGGGACTACAGGGCACAGATACGCAGTATTTT
NA,TRBV25-1,NA,TRBJ1-6,CASSDSTHTSPLHF,TGTGCCAGCAGTGACTCAACACACACGTCACCCCTCCACTTT
few,TRBV6-2/TRBV6-3,NA,TRBJ1-5,CASSPTGQPQHF,TGTGCCAGCAGTCCGACAGGTCAGCCCCAGCATTTT
NA,TRBV6-5,NA,TRBJ2-7,CASSLTGQPAGEQYF,TGTGCCAGCAGTTTGACGGGCCAACCCGCAGGGGAGCAGTACTTC
NA,TRBV7-9,NA,TRBJ1-5,CASSPRTVPSNQPQHF,TGTGCCAGCAGCCCAAGGACAGTACCTAGCAATCAGCCCCAGCATTTT
NA,TRBV18,NA,TRBJ2-3,CASSPWWGESTDTQYF,TGTGCCAGCTCACCGTGGTGGGGGGAAAGCACAGATACGCAGTATTTT
NA,TRBV5-6,NA,TRBJ2-7,CASSGGDYEQYF,TGTGCCAGCAGCGGCGGGGACTACGAGCAGTACTTC
NA,TRBV9,TRBD2,TRBJ2-7,CASSALAGVSSYEQYF,TGTGCCAGCAGCGCCCTAGCGGGGGTAAGCTCCTACGAGCAGTACTTC
NA,TRBV4-3,NA,TRBJ2-1,CASSHDTGSSYNEQFF,TGCGCCAGCAGCCATGACACAGGGAGCTCCTACAATGAGCAGTTCTTC
NA,TRBV28,TRBD1,TRBJ2-4,CASSSGLGDREGRAKNIQYF,TGTGCCAGCAGTTCTGGATTGGGGGACAGGGAGGGTCGTGCCAAAAACATTCAGTACTTC
NA,TRBV19,NA,TRBJ1-5,CASSIIRGRQGNQPQHF,TGTGCCAGTAGTATAATTCGTGGGAGACAGGGCAATCAGCCCCAGCATTTT
NA,TRBV24-1,NA,TRBJ1-2,CATSDSRRGFYSGYTF,TGTGCCACCAGTGATTCCCGCAGGGGCTTTTATTCTGGCTACACCTTC
NA,TRBV7-3,TRBD2,TRBJ2-3,CASSSGLAGGLNTQYF,TGTGCCAGCAGCTCTGGACTAGCGGGGGGGCTAAATACGCAGTATTTT
NA,TRBV6-5,NA,TRBJ1-6,CASSYDGGAGSPLHF,TGTGCCAGCAGTTACGATGGGGGGGCTGGCTCACCCCTCCACTTT